This entry features one T cell receptor (beta chain) sequence. The V end lost 5 bases, the J end lost 7 bases, and 17 bases lay between the germline ends. The CDR3 is made up of 14 amino acids. Germline assignment: CDR1 LNHDA and CDR2 SQIVND (reference sequence). As processed by the authors: Estimated nucleated cell counts came from reference gene primer amplification. Generated by immunoSEQ multiplex PCR, the TCRdb table keeps only in-frame clones and is missing some. That table is the source of V, J and clone size, and D and trimming were worked out from the DNA. The sample gives some 320,000 clones, roughly 90% of which show up once; approximately 10% is in the top ten. The data were taken from a study of blood T cell repertoires in COVID-19. Overall study context: Samples representing acute and convalescent COVID-19 were sourced from the United States, Italy and Spain. Sources were T cells, B-cell-depleted T cells, or PBMCs; the material itself was cDNA or gDNA.

This TCR was sampled from a woman in her twenties or thirties with COVID-19, enrolled during active disease. This rearrangement joins TRBV19 to TRBJ1-1; D perhaps matches TRBD1 (6 bases). Sequenced sample: peripheral blood. CDR3 residues: CASSCGQGLCEAFF. CDR3 nucleotides: TGTGCCAGTAGTTGCGGGCAGGGGCTTTGTGAAGCTTTCTTT.